This T cell receptor beta chain was recovered during a study of molecular identifiers for immune sequencing clone quantification. The study's findings and limits: In naive cells, clones above 20 RNA copies held under 1% of molecules, whereas in effector cells they held over 97%.

This clonotype was counted only a few times. Antigen unknown. Libraries of naive CD8 cells were prepared from roughly 18,000 to 920,000 sorted cells using 10%, 30% or 50% RNA. Both previously described methods and listed TCR primers were employed to make bulk TCR libraries. One entry per CDR3 protein results from TCRdb running MiXCR on the PCR reads. The sample has approximately 550,000 distinct CDR3 sequences, about 26% seen once; the top ten hold around 0.78%. Germline values: CDR1 SEHNR, CDR2 FQNEAQ (reference sequence). With 5 bases removed from V and 4 bases from J, the gap between germline ends came to 21 bases. The CDR3 is made up of 16 amino acids.

The J gene is TRBJ2-7, the V gene TRBV7-9, with D tentatively TRBD1 or TRBD2 (6 bases each). The clonotype originates from a human donor in good health. Some libraries in this study had Jurkat cell RNA spiked in. The sample consisted of naive CD8+ T cells from blood, with Jurkat cell RNA spiked in. Sample subset: FACS-sorted CD8+CD4-CCR7+CD45RA+ naive T cells. CDR3 nucleotide sequence: TGTGCCAGCAGCGGATCGCCCAGGGGAGGAGGTTACGAGCAGTACTTC. Its protein product is CASSGSPRGGGYEQYF.